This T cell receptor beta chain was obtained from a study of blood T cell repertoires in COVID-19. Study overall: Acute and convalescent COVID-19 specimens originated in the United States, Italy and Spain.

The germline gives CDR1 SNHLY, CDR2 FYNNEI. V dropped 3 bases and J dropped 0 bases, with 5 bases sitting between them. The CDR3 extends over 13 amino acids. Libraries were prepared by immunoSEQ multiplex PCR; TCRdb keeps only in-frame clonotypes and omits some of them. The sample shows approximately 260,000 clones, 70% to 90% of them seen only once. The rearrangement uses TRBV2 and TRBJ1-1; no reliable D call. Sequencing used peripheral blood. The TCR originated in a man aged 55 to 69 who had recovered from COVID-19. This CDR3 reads CASSDNMNTEAFF. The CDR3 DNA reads TGTGCCAGCAGTGACAACATGAACACTGAAGCTTTCTTT.